Following are 19 T cell receptor beta chains from one sample sequenced in a study of T-cell memory formation after mild COVID-19. TCRdb re-called the 5' RACE reads through MiXCR, storing one row per CDR3 protein. The data show tens of thousands of distinct CDR3 sequences, with more than 10% seen just once and about 27% held by the top ten. Input material: PBMCs or a T cell subset sorted from them (not recorded which). These TCRs come from an adult woman who had mild COVID-19 (a few samples of this study predate the infection). Cell type and time point are not known.

This clonotype was seen a handful of times. This sequence joins TRBV5-4 and TRBJ1-1; D may be TRBD1 (5 bases). Trimming took off 2 bases at V and 1 base at J, with 6 bases between the two ends. Germline V gives CDR1 SGHNT, CDR2 YYREEE (reference sequence). The CDR3 totals 13 residues. The CDR3 sequence: CASSFGQNTEAFF. The DNA for the CDR3 is TGTGCCAGCAGCTTCGGACAGAACACTGAAGCTTTCTTT.

The chain employs TRBV5-1 and TRBJ2-5; D call uncertain. Germline values: CDR1 SGHRS, CDR2 YFSETQ. The ends were cut back, 0 bases at V and 1 base at J, with 7 bases in the middle. This CDR3 spans 14 amino acids. The CDR3 is CASSLAGSQETQYF. CDR3 DNA sequence: TGCGCCAGCAGCTTGGCGGGCAGCCAAGAGACCCAGTACTTC. Variable domain in full (rest from reference TRBV5-1 and TRBJ2-5): KAGVTQTPRYLIKTRGQQVTLSCSPISGHRSVSWYQQTPGQGLQFLFEYFSETQRNKGNFPGRFSGRQFSNSRSEMNVSTLELGDSALYLCASSLAGSQETQYFGPGTRLLVL.

The rearrangement uses TRBV4-1 and TRBJ1-1; 10 bases line up with TRBD1. V was pared by 5 bases and J by 4 bases, with 10 bases of the junction left unmatched. CDR3 length: 16 amino acids. Germline lookup yields CDR1 MGHRA and CDR2 YSYEKL. In DNA form, the CDR3 reads TGCGCCAGCAGCGAAGCCGGGACAGGGGAATTCACTGAAGCTTTCTTT. It yields the protein CASSEAGTGEFTEAFF.

This clonotype was detected a few times. In DNA, the CDR3 is TGTGCCAGCAGTGACGGACAGGGGGATGGCTACACCTTC. It is translated as CASSDGQGDGYTF. The rearrangement links TRBV27 to TRBJ1-2, with 10 bases that match TRBD1. The CDR3 extends over 13 amino acids. With V trimmed by 5 bases and J by 6 bases, 3 bases remained unmatched. Germline lookup yields CDR1 MNHEY and CDR2 SMNVEV (reference sequence).

V is TRBV12-3 or TRBV12-4 and J is TRBJ2-1; D gene ambiguous. With 9 bases removed from V and 10 bases from J, the gap between germline ends came to 16 bases. The CDR3 is 12 residues long. The DNA of the CDR3 is TGTGCCAGTATTTTAGGGCCCGGGGAGCAGTTCTTC. Its protein is CASILGPGEQFF.

The V gene is TRBV12-5, the J gene TRBJ2-3, with 13 bases that match TRBD2. Germline V gives CDR1 LGHNT, CDR2 FRNRAP. The CDR3 runs to 16 residues. With 4 bases clipped from V and 2 bases from J, the junction kept 3 bases outside the gene matches. The DNA for the CDR3 is TGTGCTAGTGGTTCCGGGACTAGCGGGAACACAGATACGCAGTATTTT. It translates to CASGSGTSGNTDTQYF.

The chain employs TRBV4-1 and TRBJ2-5, with 9 bases lining up with TRBD2. Per germline, CDR1 MGHRA and CDR2 YSYEKL. The V segment lost 1 base and the J segment 5 bases; nucleotides outside the gene matches: 8. This CDR3 comprises 16 residues. CDR3 residues: CASSQVGGLAAETQYF. For the CDR3, the DNA is TGCGCCAGCAGCCAAGTGGGGGGACTAGCTGCGGAGACCCAGTACTTC.

This clonotype has only a few counts. This chain joins TRBV7-6 and TRBJ2-7, with TRBD1 as a possible D gene (5 bases). The CDR3 extends over 13 amino acids. V lost 5 bases to trimming and J lost 4 bases, with 12 bases between them. In germline, CDR1 is SGHVS, CDR2 FNYEAQ. In DNA form, the CDR3 reads TGTGCCAGCAGCCCCTCAGGGCAATACGAGCAGTACTTC. It yields the protein CASSPSGQYEQYF.

This clonotype was detected many times. The V call is TRBV20-1, the J call TRBJ2-7; D not resolved. There are 12 residues in the CDR3. Trimming stripped 1 base from V and 2 bases from J, with 6 bases between. Germline-derived CDR1 and CDR2 are DFQATT and SNEGSKA (reference sequence). CDR3 sequence reads: CSARGPAYEQYF. The CDR3 DNA reads TGCAGTGCTAGAGGGCCTGCCTACGAGCAGTACTTC.

The chain recombines TRBV7-8 with TRBJ2-7; TRBD1 might be the D (7 bases). The CDR3 runs 16 residues. Trimming removed 1 base from V and 3 bases from J, with 16 bases in between. Germline CDR1 is SGHVS and CDR2 is FQNEAQ. The CDR3 loop is CASSLGPSQGGYEQYF. The CDR3 coding sequence is TGTGCCAGCAGCTTAGGACCTTCCCAGGGGGGCTACGAGCAGTACTTC.

At least ten counts were recorded for this clonotype. This chain uses TRBV7-2 with TRBJ1-5, with a possible D match to TRBD1 (5 bases). Germline V CDR1 and CDR2: SGHTA, FQGNSA. Deletions cut 2 bases from V and 8 bases from J, with 7 bases between. The CDR3 covers 12 residues. The CDR3 DNA reads as TGTGCCAGCAGCTTACCGGGGGAGCCCCAGCATTTT. Translating it yields CASSLPGEPQHF.

This clonotype was recorded a few times. The chain joins TRBV10-2 to TRBJ2-5; tentatively, D is TRBD1 (5 bases). CDR3 length: 13 amino acids. The germline V gene has CDR1 WSHSY and CDR2 SAAADI. The ends were cut back, 6 bases at V and 5 bases at J, with 13 bases in the middle. The CDR3 bases are TGCGCCAGCAGCACCCCAGGGTTGGAGACCCAGTACTTC. Its protein product is CASSTPGLETQYF.

A few counts support this clonotype. The chain couples TRBV5-6 to TRBJ2-7, with D possibly being TRBD2 (5 bases). The CDR3 is made up of 16 amino acids. Germline loops: CDR1 SGHDT, CDR2 YYEEEE. V lost 2 bases to trimming and J lost 2 bases, with 17 bases between them. The CDR3: CASSLRGRNRPYEQYF. The CDR3 coding sequence is TGTGCCAGCAGCTTAAGAGGGAGAAACAGACCCTACGAGCAGTACTTC. Drawing the rest from reference TRBV5-6 and TRBJ2-7, the complete variable domain is DAGVTQSPTHLIKTRGQQVTLRCSPKSGHDTVSWYQQALGQGPQFIFQYYEEEERQRGNFPDRFSGHQFPNYSSELNVNALLLGDSALYLCASSLRGRNRPYEQYFGPGTRLTVT.

The chain is built from TRBV12-3 or TRBV12-4 and TRBJ1-2; no definite D call. The V gene lost 1 base and the J gene lost 4 bases, with 16 bases spanning the gap. This CDR3 has 16 residues. Written as DNA, the CDR3 is TGTGCCAGCAGTTTAGTGGGCAGCCAAAATTTCTATGGCTACACCTTC. It translates to CASSLVGSQNFYGYTF.

Only a few counts were recorded for this clonotype. The V and J genes are TRBV9 and TRBJ2-7; 11 bases align to TRBD1. This CDR3 is built from 15 residues. V trimming: 0 bases; J trimming: 2 bases; junction bases outside the gene matches: 1. Per germline, CDR1 SGDLS and CDR2 YYNGEE. CDR3 residues: CASSVEGQGAYEQYF. CDR3 DNA sequence: TGTGCCAGCAGCGTAGAGGGACAGGGGGCCTACGAGCAGTACTTC.

This chain links TRBV11-2 with TRBJ2-1, with D possibly matching TRBD1 (6 bases). Germline CDR1 is SGHAT and CDR2 is FQNNGV. This CDR3 has 16 residues. With 5 bases removed from V and 4 bases from J, the gap between germline ends came to 18 bases. In DNA, the CDR3 is TGTGCCAGCAGCAGATACAGGGAGCCCTATTACAATGAGCAGTTCTTC. This encodes CASSRYREPYYNEQFF.

This clonotype has at least ten counts. The CDR3 DNA follows: TGCGCCAGCAGCTTGGAGCTAGCGGGAGGACAAAAGTATTTGATTGAGCAGTTCTTC. Translated, it gives CASSLELAGGQKYLIEQFF. J is TRBJ2-1 and V is TRBV5-1, with 11 bases matching TRBD2. Germline V lookup: CDR1 SGHRS, CDR2 YFSETQ. Trimming took 0 bases from V and 9 from J; bases not matched to a gene: 17. CDR3 length equals 19 residues. Supplemented by reference TRBV5-1 and TRBJ2-1, the full variable domain reads KAGVTQTPRYLIKTRGQQVTLSCSPISGHRSVSWYQQTPGQGLQFLFEYFSETQRNKGNFPGRFSGRQFSNSRSEMNVSTLELGDSALYLCASSLELAGGQKYLIEQFFGPGTRLTVL.

This clonotype was seen only a few times. The rearrangement uses TRBV7-8 and TRBJ2-7; the D is unclear. The length of the CDR3 is 17 residues. Germline values: CDR1 SGHVS, CDR2 FQNEAQ. V was shortened by 6 bases and J by 2 bases, with 23 bases between the two germline ends. The CDR3 nucleotides are TGTGCCAGCAGTTCGGACCCACGAGACATGGCGACCTACGAGCAGTACTTC. Protein sequence: CASSSDPRDMATYEQYF.

Ten or more counts support this clonotype. The chain employs TRBV7-9 and TRBJ2-7, with 7 bases identical to TRBD1. The CDR3 spans 13 residues. Germline trimming cut 3 bases from V and 3 bases from J; bases unmatched to any gene: 2. Germline V gene lookup returns CDR1 SEHNR and CDR2 FQNEAQ (reference sequence). The CDR3 bases are TGTGCCAGCAGCTTTACAGGGGTCTACGAGCAGTACTTC. This encodes CASSFTGVYEQYF.